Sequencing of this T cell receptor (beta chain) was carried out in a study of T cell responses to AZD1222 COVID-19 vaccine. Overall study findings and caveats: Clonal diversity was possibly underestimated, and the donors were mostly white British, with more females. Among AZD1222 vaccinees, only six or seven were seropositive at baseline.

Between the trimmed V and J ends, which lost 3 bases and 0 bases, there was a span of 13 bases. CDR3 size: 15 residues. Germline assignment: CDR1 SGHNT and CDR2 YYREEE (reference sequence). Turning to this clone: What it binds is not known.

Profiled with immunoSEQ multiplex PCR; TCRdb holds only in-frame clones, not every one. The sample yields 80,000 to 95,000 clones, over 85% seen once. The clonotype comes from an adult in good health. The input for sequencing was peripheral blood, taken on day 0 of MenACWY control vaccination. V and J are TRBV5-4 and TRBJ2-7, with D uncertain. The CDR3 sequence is CASSSGLTSSYEQYF. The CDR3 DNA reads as TGTGCCAGCAGCTCCGGGCTCACGAGCTCCTACGAGCAGTACTTC.